This T cell receptor beta chain was sequenced for a study of read filtering for tumor transcriptome and immune sequencing. From approximately 430 ng of RNA, a library with molecular barcoded alpha/delta and beta/gamma adaptors was made. TCRdb reprocessed the reads with MiXCR, giving one entry per CDR3 protein. The sample contains 93,000 or so distinct CDR3 sequences, around a fifth of which appear only once. CDR1 and CDR2 (germline): SGHTS, YDEGEE. The germline V and J ends were trimmed by 9 bases and 9 bases, with 13 bases remaining between them. The CDR3 length is 11 residues. Material: a population of CD138-negative cells sorted from bone marrow. This sequence was found in a donor aged 40 or older with multiple myeloma. The chain combines TRBV5-8 with TRBJ1-5, with D maybe TRBD1 (5 bases). CDR3 nucleotides: TGTGCCACCTCGGGAAGGGGGCCCCAGCATTTT. Protein sequence: CATSGRGPQHF.